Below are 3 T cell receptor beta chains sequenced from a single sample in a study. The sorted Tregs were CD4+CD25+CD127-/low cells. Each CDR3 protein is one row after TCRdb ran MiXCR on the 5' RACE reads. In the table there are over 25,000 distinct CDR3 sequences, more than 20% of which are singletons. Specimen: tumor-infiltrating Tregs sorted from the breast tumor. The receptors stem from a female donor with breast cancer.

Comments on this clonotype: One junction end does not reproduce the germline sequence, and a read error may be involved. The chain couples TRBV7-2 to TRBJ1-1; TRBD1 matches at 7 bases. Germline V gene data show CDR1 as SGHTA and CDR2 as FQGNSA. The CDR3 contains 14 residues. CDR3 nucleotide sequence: TGTGCCAGCAGCCTAGGGGGCGTGAACGCTGAAGCTTTCTTT. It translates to CASSLGGVNAEAFF. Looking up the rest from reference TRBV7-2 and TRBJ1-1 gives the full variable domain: GAGVSQSPSNKVTEKGKDVELRCDPISGHTALYWYRQSLGQGLEFLIYFQGNSAPDKSGLPSDRFSAERTGGSVSTLTIQRTQQEDSAVYLCASSLGGVNAEAFFGQGTRLTVV.

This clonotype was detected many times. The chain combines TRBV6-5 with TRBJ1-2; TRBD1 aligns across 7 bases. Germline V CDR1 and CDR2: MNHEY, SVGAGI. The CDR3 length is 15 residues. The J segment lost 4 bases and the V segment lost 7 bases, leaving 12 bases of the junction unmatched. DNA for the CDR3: TGTGCCAGCACACTTACTCAGGGGGTAGCCTATGGCTACACCTTC. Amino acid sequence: CASTLTQGVAYGYTF.

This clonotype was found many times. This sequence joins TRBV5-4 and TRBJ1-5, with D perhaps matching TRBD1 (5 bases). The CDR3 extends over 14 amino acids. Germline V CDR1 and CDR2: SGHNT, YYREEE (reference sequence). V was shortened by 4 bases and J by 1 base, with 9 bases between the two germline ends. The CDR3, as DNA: TGTGCCAGCAGCACTCAGGGAAGCAATCAGCCCCAGCATTTT. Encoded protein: CASSTQGSNQPQHF.